Listed below are T cell receptor beta chains from one sample, sequenced in a study of CD8+CD57+ T cells in acquired aplastic anemia. From the reads, TCRdb called clonotypes with MiXCR, one entry per CDR3 protein. The data show around 290,000 distinct CDR3 sequences, about three fifths seen once. Source material: sorted CD4+, CD8+, or CD8+CD57+ T cells (not recorded which) from PBMCs. These receptors were obtained from a human donor with aplastic anemia. The CDR3 runs from the conserved cysteine through the conserved F or W. D genes are given only for firm matches. Only some rows state a clone size, as once, few, many or a class for expanded clones.

cdr3_length: 15
d_call: TRBD1
j_call: TRBJ2-7
v_call: TRBV5-6
clone_size: .
cdr3_aa: CASSLGGTGRYEQYF
cdr3_nt: TGTGCCAGCAGCTTGGGAGGGACAGGACGCTACGAGCAGTACTTC

cdr3_length: 12
d_call: .
j_call: TRBJ2-2
v_call: TRBV7-2
clone_size: .
cdr3_aa: CASRINTGELFF
cdr3_nt: TGTGCCAGCAGGATAAACACCGGGGAGCTGTTTTTT

cdr3_length: 13
d_call: .
j_call: TRBJ1-3
v_call: TRBV6-6
clone_size: many
cdr3_aa: CASSHGTGNTIYF
cdr3_nt: TGTGCCAGCAGTCATGGGACTGGAAACACCATATATTTT

cdr3_length: 14
d_call: TRBD2
j_call: TRBJ2-1
v_call: TRBV19
clone_size: .
cdr3_aa: CASSTSGDYNEQFF
cdr3_nt: TGTGCCAGTAGCACTAGCGGGGATTACAATGAGCAGTTCTTC

cdr3_length: 15
d_call: .
j_call: TRBJ1-2
v_call: TRBV7-2
clone_size: .
cdr3_aa: CASSLGRVRTYGYTF
cdr3_nt: TGTGCCAGCAGCTTAGGGCGGGTCCGGACCTATGGCTACACCTTC

cdr3_length: 16
d_call: .
j_call: TRBJ2-3
v_call: TRBV19
clone_size: many
cdr3_aa: CASSIILAQGTDTQYF
cdr3_nt: TGTGCCAGTAGTATAATACTAGCACAGGGCACAGATACGCAGTATTTT

cdr3_length: 15
d_call: .
j_call: TRBJ1-1
v_call: TRBV6-6
clone_size: many
cdr3_aa: CASRAQGWSGTEAFF
cdr3_nt: TGTGCCAGCAGGGCGCAGGGATGGTCGGGGACTGAAGCTTTCTTT

cdr3_length: 16
d_call: TRBD1
j_call: TRBJ2-6
v_call: TRBV25-1
clone_size: .
cdr3_aa: CASRADRETGANVLTF
cdr3_nt: TGTGCCAGCCGGGCGGACAGGGAGACTGGGGCCAACGTCCTGACTTTC

cdr3_length: 14
d_call: TRBD1
j_call: TRBJ2-2
v_call: TRBV20-1
clone_size: few
cdr3_aa: CSASTGGYTGELFF
cdr3_nt: TGCAGTGCTAGCACAGGGGGCTACACCGGGGAGCTGTTTTTT

cdr3_length: 15
d_call: .
j_call: TRBJ1-2
v_call: TRBV5-1
clone_size: many
cdr3_aa: CASSLGADNHYGYTF
cdr3_nt: TGCGCCAGCAGCTTGGGGGCAGATAATCACTATGGCTACACCTTC

cdr3_length: 16
d_call: TRBD1
j_call: TRBJ2-1
v_call: TRBV7-9
clone_size: .
cdr3_aa: CASSFSSLRDRDEQFF
cdr3_nt: TGTGCCAGCAGCTTTTCTTCCTTGCGTGACAGGGATGAGCAGTTCTTC

cdr3_length: 15
d_call: TRBD1
j_call: TRBJ1-2
v_call: TRBV4-1
clone_size: .
cdr3_aa: CASSQVTGTGYGYTF
cdr3_nt: TGCGCCAGCAGCCAAGTGACCGGGACAGGCTATGGCTACACCTTC

cdr3_length: 15
d_call: .
j_call: TRBJ2-1
v_call: TRBV10-3
clone_size: .
cdr3_aa: CAISSTGSSYNEQFF
cdr3_nt: TGTGCCATCAGCTCCACAGGGAGCTCCTACAATGAGCAGTTCTTC

cdr3_length: 15
d_call: .
j_call: TRBJ1-5
v_call: TRBV20-1
clone_size: many
cdr3_aa: CSARELGAGLRPQHF
cdr3_nt: TGCAGTGCTAGAGAGCTTGGAGCAGGCCTCCGGCCCCAGCATTTT

cdr3_length: 16
d_call: .
j_call: TRBJ2-7
v_call: TRBV5-1
clone_size: .
cdr3_aa: CASSLQPGPTPQEQYF
cdr3_nt: TGCGCCAGCAGCTTGCAACCGGGACCGACACCACAAGAGCAGTACTTC

cdr3_length: 16
d_call: .
j_call: TRBJ1-3
v_call: TRBV6-5
clone_size: many
cdr3_aa: CASSYSMGTPGNTIYF
cdr3_nt: TGTGCCAGCAGTTACTCGATGGGGACCCCAGGAAACACCATATATTTT

cdr3_length: 14
d_call: .
j_call: TRBJ2-3
v_call: TRBV4-2
clone_size: many
cdr3_aa: CASSPAESTDTQYF
cdr3_nt: TGTGCCAGCAGCCCAGCGGAATCCACAGATACGCAGTATTTT

cdr3_length: 17
d_call: .
j_call: TRBJ1-6
v_call: TRBV7-9
clone_size: .
cdr3_aa: CASTYSSGAMHNSPLHF
cdr3_nt: TGTGCCAGCACCTACTCATCAGGGGCTATGCATAATTCACCCCTCCACTTT

cdr3_length: 14
d_call: .
j_call: TRBJ2-5
v_call: TRBV9
clone_size: .
cdr3_aa: CASSARGLAETQYF
cdr3_nt: TGTGCCAGCAGCGCAAGGGGACTTGCGGAGACCCAGTACTTC

cdr3_length: 16
d_call: .
j_call: TRBJ2-2
v_call: TRBV24-1
clone_size: .
cdr3_aa: CATSDPGPRNTGELFF
cdr3_nt: TGTGCCACCAGTGACCCGGGACCAAGGAACACCGGGGAGCTGTTTTTT

cdr3_length: 15
d_call: TRBD2
j_call: TRBJ2-1
v_call: TRBV15
clone_size: .
cdr3_aa: CATSHSGSSYNEQFF
cdr3_nt: TGTGCCACCAGTCATAGCGGGAGCTCCTACAATGAGCAGTTCTTC

cdr3_length: 14
d_call: TRBD1
j_call: TRBJ2-7
v_call: TRBV7-9
clone_size: .
cdr3_aa: CASSQKAGGNEQYF
cdr3_nt: TGCGCCAGCAGCCAAAAAGCAGGGGGCAACGAGCAGTACTTC

cdr3_length: 12
d_call: .
j_call: TRBJ2-1
v_call: TRBV7-2
clone_size: .
cdr3_aa: CANSPPGDEQFF
cdr3_nt: TGTGCCAACAGCCCACCTGGGGATGAGCAGTTCTTC

cdr3_length: 15
d_call: .
j_call: TRBJ1-3
v_call: TRBV25-1
clone_size: many
cdr3_aa: CASREAGSSGNTIYF
cdr3_nt: TGTGCCAGCCGAGAAGCGGGGAGCTCTGGAAACACCATATATTTT

cdr3_length: 15
d_call: TRBD2
j_call: TRBJ2-2
v_call: TRBV20-1
clone_size: .
cdr3_aa: CSASGGGASTGELFF
cdr3_nt: TGCAGTGCTAGCGGCGGGGGGGCGAGCACCGGGGAGCTGTTTTTT

cdr3_length: 15
d_call: .
j_call: TRBJ1-6
v_call: TRBV7-6
clone_size: few
cdr3_aa: CASSNTDRYNSPLHF
cdr3_nt: TGTGCCAGCAGTAACACGGACCGTTATAATTCACCCCTCCACTTT

cdr3_length: 13
d_call: .
j_call: TRBJ2-7
v_call: TRBV15
clone_size: .
cdr3_aa: CATSSRVGGEQYF
cdr3_nt: TGTGCCACCAGCAGCCGGGTAGGGGGCGAGCAGTACTTC

cdr3_length: 15
d_call: .
j_call: TRBJ2-6
v_call: TRBV3-1
clone_size: .
cdr3_aa: CASSGRISGANVLTF
cdr3_nt: TGTGCCAGCAGCGGTCGGATCTCTGGGGCCAACGTCCTGACTTTC

cdr3_length: 12
d_call: .
j_call: TRBJ1-6
v_call: TRBV19
clone_size: .
cdr3_aa: CASSYRDSPLHF
cdr3_nt: TGTGCCAGTAGTTACAGGGATTCACCCCTCCACTTT

cdr3_length: 15
d_call: TRBD2
j_call: TRBJ2-1
v_call: TRBV7-6
clone_size: .
cdr3_aa: CASSWTSGDHNEQFF
cdr3_nt: TGTGCCAGCAGCTGGACTAGCGGGGACCACAATGAGCAGTTCTTC

cdr3_length: 14
d_call: .
j_call: TRBJ2-5
v_call: TRBV15
clone_size: many
cdr3_aa: CATSLQQGPETQYF
cdr3_nt: TGTGCCACCAGCTTACAACAGGGCCCCGAGACCCAGTACTTC

cdr3_length: 14
d_call: TRBD2
j_call: TRBJ2-7
v_call: TRBV6-2/TRBV6-3
clone_size: many
cdr3_aa: CASSPGGRLYEQYF
cdr3_nt: TGTGCCAGCAGTCCGGGGGGACGACTCTACGAGCAGTACTTC

cdr3_length: 15
d_call: .
j_call: TRBJ1-1
v_call: TRBV9
clone_size: .
cdr3_aa: CASSVASRMNTEAFF
cdr3_nt: TGTGCCAGCAGCGTAGCGAGCAGGATGAACACTGAAGCTTTCTTT

cdr3_length: 15
d_call: TRBD2
j_call: TRBJ2-3
v_call: TRBV27
clone_size: few
cdr3_aa: CASSSIQAGGDTQYF
cdr3_nt: TGTGCCAGCAGTTCCATACAAGCGGGGGGGGATACGCAGTATTTT

cdr3_length: 14
d_call: .
j_call: TRBJ1-5
v_call: TRBV19
clone_size: once
cdr3_aa: CASSIEGANQPQHF
cdr3_nt: TGTGCCAGTAGTATTGAAGGGGCCAATCAGCCCCAGCATTTT

cdr3_length: 14
d_call: .
j_call: TRBJ2-1
v_call: TRBV19
clone_size: .
cdr3_aa: CASSPFILNNEQFF
cdr3_nt: TGTGCCAGTAGTCCCTTTATTCTGAACAATGAGCAGTTCTTC

cdr3_length: 16
d_call: .
j_call: TRBJ1-3
v_call: TRBV7-3
clone_size: few
cdr3_aa: CASSLAGGFSGNTIYF
cdr3_nt: TGTGCCAGCAGTCTAGCTGGGGGATTCTCTGGAAACACCATATATTTT

cdr3_length: 17
d_call: TRBD1
j_call: TRBJ2-7
v_call: TRBV20-1
clone_size: .
cdr3_aa: CSAIRGTGALSTYEQYF
cdr3_nt: TGCAGTGCTATCCGTGGGACAGGGGCCTTATCGACCTACGAGCAGTACTTC

cdr3_length: 14
d_call: .
j_call: TRBJ2-3
v_call: TRBV12-3/TRBV12-4
clone_size: many
cdr3_aa: CASSWLLTTDTQYF
cdr3_nt: TGTGCCAGCAGTTGGCTCCTTACCACAGATACGCAGTATTTT

cdr3_length: 16
d_call: TRBD1
j_call: TRBJ1-2
v_call: TRBV24-1
clone_size: .
cdr3_aa: CATSDSRGTESRGYTF
cdr3_nt: TGTGCCACCAGTGATTCCAGGGGGACGGAATCTCGTGGCTACACCTTC